This record concerns one TCR beta chain sequence. This specimen belongs to a study of T-cell reconstitution after alpha-beta-depleted transplantation in children. Molecular barcoding with unique molecular identifiers was used for the TCRbeta library. TCRdb reprocessed the PCR reads with MiXCR, giving one entry per CDR3 protein. Among 500,000 to 600,000 distinct CDR3 sequences listed, about 30% were seen once. The V gene's germline CDR1 is DFQATT and CDR2 SNEGSKA (reference sequence). The CDR3 has 15 residues. Deletions cut 1 base from V and 0 bases from J, with 13 bases between. This TCR came from a human donor who donated a stem cell graft to a child with aplastic anemia. Sequences were derived from PBMCs from the stem cell graft donor, sampled from the stem cell graft. The V gene is TRBV20-1, the J gene TRBJ2-7; TRBD1 is a possible D gene (5 bases). CDR3 region: CSARGLGDLSYEQYF. The CDR3 region has the DNA TGCAGTGCTAGAGGGTTAGGGGATCTCTCCTACGAGCAGTACTTC.